The 21 T cell receptor beta chains listed next were all sequenced from one sample in a study of T-cell memory formation after mild COVID-19. MiXCR, applied by TCRdb to the 5' RACE reads, yields one record per CDR3 protein. Here the sample spans over 150,000 distinct CDR3 sequences, 20% to 25% being singletons. Sequencing was carried out using PBMCs or a T cell subset sorted from them (not recorded which). The origin of the receptors is an adult woman who had mild COVID-19 (a few samples of this study predate the infection). Cell type and time point are not known.

The rearrangement joins TRBV5-5 to TRBJ2-5; 12 bases line up with TRBD1. Germline loops: CDR1 SGHKS, CDR2 YYEKEE (reference sequence). V lost 4 bases and J lost 5; bases outside the gene matches: 6. CDR3 length equals 15 residues. The CDR3, as DNA: TGTGCCAGCAGCGACCGGGACAGGGGGCACGAGACCCAGTACTTC. Protein sequence: CASSDRDRGHETQYF.

The CDR3 region is CSVEDWDRTTDTQYF. In DNA form, the CDR3 reads TGCAGCGTTGAAGATTGGGACAGGACCACAGATACGCAGTATTTT. V and J are TRBV29-1 and TRBJ2-3; 8 nucleotides align to TRBD1. The CDR3 runs to 15 residues. V lost 0 bases to trimming and J lost 2 bases; unmatched junction nucleotides: 4. Germline V gene lookup returns CDR1 SQVTM and CDR2 ANQGSEA.

This chain joins TRBV5-6 and TRBJ2-1, with 9 bases that match TRBD2. V was clipped by 1 base and J by 8 bases; unmatched bases: 7. Germline CDR1 and CDR2: SGHDT and YYEEEE. This CDR3 comprises 15 residues. CDR3 DNA sequence: TGTGCCAGCAGCTTGATGATTAGCGGGAGTTATGAGCAGTTCTTC. Protein product: CASSLMISGSYEQFF.

This clonotype came up a few times. This chain uses TRBV18 with TRBJ2-1; D is undetermined. The length of the CDR3 is 15 residues. Trimming shortened V by 1 base and J by 6 bases, and 13 bases separated the two germline ends. Germline-derived CDR1 and CDR2 are KGHSH and LQKENI. CDR3 region: CASSPQNTLGNEQFF. As DNA, the CDR3 is TGTGCCAGCTCACCACAGAACACGCTGGGCAATGAGCAGTTCTTC.

The chain is built from TRBV15 and TRBJ2-7, with D perhaps being TRBD1 or TRBD2 (5 bases each). Germline-derived CDR1 and CDR2 are LNHNV and YYDKDF (reference sequence). The length of the CDR3 is 15 residues. With 5 bases removed from V and 3 bases from J, the gap between germline ends came to 17 bases. The CDR3 DNA reads TGTGCCACCAGCGGGGACCGGAGTCGGTTCTACGAGCAGTACTTC. Translating it yields CATSGDRSRFYEQYF.

CDR3 protein: CASSGDPEDYNEQFF. CDR3 in DNA: TGTGCCAGCAGCGGAGACCCCGAGGACTACAATGAGCAGTTCTTC. The genes are TRBV5-6 and TRBJ2-1; no clear D. Per germline, CDR1 SGHDT and CDR2 YYEEEE. The CDR3 loop spans 15 amino acids. The V end lost 4 bases, the J end lost 3 bases, and 14 bases lay between the germline ends.

This clonotype was detected only a few times. J is TRBJ1-4 and V is TRBV7-6; no clear D gene. Germline V lookup: CDR1 SGHVS, CDR2 FNYEAQ. There are 15 residues in the CDR3. Trimming cost V 1 base and J 5 bases, with 11 bases left between them. The CDR3 bases are TGTGCCAGCAGCTTAGGGGCCGGGCTGAATGAAAAACTGTTTTTT. Translated, it gives CASSLGAGLNEKLFF.

The CDR3 nucleotides read TGTGCCAGCAGTGAAGGAGCAGGGGGTAACGCCGGGGAGCTGTTTTTT. Translation: CASSEGAGGNAGELFF. The chain employs TRBV2 and TRBJ2-2; the match to TRBD1 covers 7 bases. Germline values: CDR1 SNHLY, CDR2 FYNNEI. CDR3 length equals 16 residues. Trimming took 1 base from V and 6 from J; bases not matched to a gene: 8.

This clonotype has more than one count but fewer than ten. This chain connects TRBV29-1 to TRBJ2-7; D remains ambiguous. The length of the CDR3 is 11 residues. V was shortened by 0 bases and J by 5 bases, with 5 bases between the two germline ends. Per the germline V gene, CDR1 is SQVTM and CDR2 is ANQGSEA. The DNA for the CDR3 is TGCAGCGTTGAAGATTGGAACGAGCAGTACTTC. Protein product: CSVEDWNEQYF.

V usage is TRBV4-1 and J usage is TRBJ1-1; possibly TRBD1 for D (5 bases). The CDR3 is 14 residues long. The V and J ends lost 5 bases and 0 bases respectively, with 10 bases between them. CDR1 and CDR2 from the germline V gene are MGHRA and YSYEKL. CDR3 sequence: CASSERDLNTEAFF. The CDR3 DNA reads TGCGCCAGCAGCGAGCGGGACTTGAACACTGAAGCTTTCTTT.

This rearrangement joins TRBV7-7 to TRBJ2-7; perhaps TRBD1 as D (7 bases). Germline CDR1 and CDR2: SSHAT and FNYEAQ (reference sequence). The CDR3 covers 13 residues. Trimming left V 5 bases short and J 6 bases short, with 14 bases between. CDR3 in amino acids: CASSAGTAGEQYF. DNA of the CDR3: TGTGCCAGCAGCGCGGGGACAGCCGGCGAGCAGTACTTC.

The genes are TRBV6-4 and TRBJ2-1, with TRBD2 as a possible D gene (5 bases). V dropped 5 bases and J dropped 4 bases, with 18 bases sitting between them. The CDR3 spans 16 residues. Per the germline V gene, CDR1 is MRHNA and CDR2 is SNTAGT. Here the CDR3 reads CASSPFGADEYNEQFF. CDR3 in DNA: TGTGCCAGCAGTCCCTTTGGAGCGGACGAATACAATGAGCAGTTCTTC.

This clonotype was found a few times. This chain connects TRBV15 to TRBJ2-5; D call uncertain. The CDR3 extends over 17 amino acids. Germline V gives CDR1 LNHNV, CDR2 YYDKDF (reference sequence). V was shortened by 0 bases and J by 5 bases, with 19 bases between the two germline ends. The CDR3 spells CATSRDRRSAVGETQYF. CDR3 DNA: TGTGCCACCAGCAGAGACAGGCGGTCCGCGGTTGGGGAGACCCAGTACTTC. The whole variable domain, filled in from reference TRBV15 and TRBJ2-5, reads DAMVIQNPRYQVTQFGKPVTLSCSQTLNHNVMYWYQQKSSQAPKLLFHYYDKDFNNEADTPDNFQSRRPNTSFCFLDIRSPGLGDTAMYLCATSRDRRSAVGETQYFGPGTRLLVL.

The rearrangement uses TRBV6-2 or TRBV6-3 and TRBJ2-7; either TRBD1 or TRBD2 may supply D (5 bases each). V dropped 0 bases and J dropped 3 bases, with 12 bases sitting between them. The germline gives CDR1 MNHEY, CDR2 SVGEGT. This CDR3 spans 15 amino acids. CDR3 nucleotides: TGTGCCAGCAGTTACTCGACCGGGACGGGCTACGAGCAGTACTTC. It specifies CASSYSTGTGYEQYF.

In this sample, this clonotype turned up a few times. This rearrangement joins TRBV20-1 to TRBJ2-7; 11 nucleotides agree with TRBD2. The V gene end was trimmed by 6 bases and the J gene end by 4 bases; junction bases not matched to a gene: 5. Germline assignment: CDR1 DFQATT and CDR2 SNEGSKA (reference sequence). The CDR3 is made up of 13 amino acids. The CDR3 spells CSAVGTSGYEQYF. DNA of the CDR3: TGCAGTGCCGTCGGGACTAGCGGTTACGAGCAGTACTTC.

This clonotype was seen only a few times. The chain has TRBV4-3 and TRBJ2-7; D may correspond to TRBD1 or TRBD2 (7 bases each). Germline lookup yields CDR1 LGHNA and CDR2 YSLEER. CDR3 length equals 13 residues. Deletions cut 6 bases from V and 3 bases from J, with 12 bases between. CDR3 in DNA: TGCGCCAGCAGTCAGGGGGGGAACTACGAGCAGTACTTC. This sequence encodes CASSQGGNYEQYF.

The chain recombines TRBV10-3 with TRBJ2-3, with 10 bases matching TRBD2. CDR3 length: 16 residues. V lost 7 bases and J lost 3; bases outside the gene matches: 10. Germline-derived CDR1 and CDR2 are ENHRY and SYGVKD. For the CDR3, the DNA is TGTGCCATCACCTCTCAGCGGGGGGGAGTGACAGATACGCAGTATTTT. As protein: CAITSQRGGVTDTQYF.

The table lists this clonotype with a few counts. The genes are TRBV30 and TRBJ1-5, with no clear D. The germline CDR1 and CDR2 sequences are GTSNPN and SVGIG (reference sequence). The CDR3 is 15 amino acids. The V end lost 4 bases, the J end lost 2 bases, and 15 bases lay between the germline ends. CDR3 sequence (DNA): TGTGCCTGGACCTCTCTGGGCTCTGGCAATCAGCCCCAGCATTTT. Protein: CAWTSLGSGNQPQHF. Filled out from reference TRBV30 and TRBJ1-5, the complete variable domain reads SQTIHQWPATLVQPVGSPLSLECTVEGTSNPNLYWYRQAAGRGLQLLFYSVGIGQISSEVPQNLSASRPQDRQFILSSKKLLLSDSGFYLCAWTSLGSGNQPQHFGDGTRLSIL.

The rearrangement joins TRBV29-1 to TRBJ1-2; no firm D call. Germline lookup yields CDR1 SQVTM and CDR2 ANQGSEA. The CDR3 has 12 amino acids. Trimming removed 1 base at V and 3 bases at J, with 6 bases between. As DNA, the CDR3 is TGCAGCGTTGAAGCAGAAGACTATGGCTACACCTTC. Its protein is CSVEAEDYGYTF. The full variable domain, completed using reference TRBV29-1 and TRBJ1-2, is SAVISQKPSRDICQRGTSLTIQCQVDSQVTMMFWYRQQPGQSLTLIATANQGSEATYESGFVIDKFPISRPNLTFSTLTVSNMSPEDSSIYLCSVEAEDYGYTFGSGTRLTVV.

CDR3 sequence: CASSGMSGELFF. CDR3 nucleotide sequence: TGTGCCAGCAGCGGTATGTCCGGGGAGCTGTTTTTT. The chain couples TRBV9 to TRBJ2-2; D gene uncertain. From germline, CDR1 is SGDLS and CDR2 YYNGEE. V lost 3 bases to trimming and J lost 6 bases, with 6 bases between them. CDR3 size: 12 residues.

The V gene is TRBV24-1, the J gene TRBJ1-5; a possible D gene is TRBD1 (5 bases). The CDR3 consists of 13 residues. Germline loops: CDR1 KGHDR, CDR2 SFDVKD. Trimming shortened V by 9 bases and J by 2 bases, and 10 bases separated the two germline ends. CDR3 coding DNA: TGTGCCACCGGGGGTTCAGGCAATCAGCCCCAGCATTTT. This gives the protein CATGGSGNQPQHF.